This TCR beta chain was sequenced in a study of identical twins. TCRdb reprocessed the 5' RACE reads via MiXCR and lists one record per CDR3 protein. The table records 350,000 or so distinct CDR3 sequences, 9% to 15% of them present only once. V lost 7 bases and J lost 0, with 17 bases in between. CDR1 SGHNT and CDR2 YYREEE come from the germline V gene (reference sequence). CDR3 length equals 16 residues. These data were also filed under a second study, of yellow fever vaccine responses in identical twins.

The sequenced material came from CD8+ T cells sorted from blood. V and J are TRBV5-4 and TRBJ2-1; D may be TRBD2 (5 bases). The clonotype originates from a woman aged 18-29 years in good health. DNA for the CDR3: TGTGCCAGCGGCGATGAGGGTCAATCCTCCTACAATGAGCAGTTCTTC. Encoded protein: CASGDEGQSSYNEQFF.